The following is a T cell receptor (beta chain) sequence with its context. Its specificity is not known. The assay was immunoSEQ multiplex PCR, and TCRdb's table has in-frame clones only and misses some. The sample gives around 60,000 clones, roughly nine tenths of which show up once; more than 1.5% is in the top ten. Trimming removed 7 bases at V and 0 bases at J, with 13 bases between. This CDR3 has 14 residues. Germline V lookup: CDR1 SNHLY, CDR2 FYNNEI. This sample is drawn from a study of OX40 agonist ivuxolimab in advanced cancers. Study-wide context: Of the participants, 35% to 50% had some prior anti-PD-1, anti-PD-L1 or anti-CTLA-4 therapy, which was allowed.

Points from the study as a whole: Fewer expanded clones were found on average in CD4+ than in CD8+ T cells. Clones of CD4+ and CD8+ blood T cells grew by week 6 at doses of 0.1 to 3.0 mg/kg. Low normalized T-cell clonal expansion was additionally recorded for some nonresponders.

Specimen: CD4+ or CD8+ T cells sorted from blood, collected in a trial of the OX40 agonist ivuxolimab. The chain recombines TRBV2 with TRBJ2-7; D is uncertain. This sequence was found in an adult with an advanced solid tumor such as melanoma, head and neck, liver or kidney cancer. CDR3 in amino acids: CASNEQPHSYEQYF. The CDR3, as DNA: TGTGCCAGCAATGAGCAGCCCCACTCCTACGAGCAGTACTTC.